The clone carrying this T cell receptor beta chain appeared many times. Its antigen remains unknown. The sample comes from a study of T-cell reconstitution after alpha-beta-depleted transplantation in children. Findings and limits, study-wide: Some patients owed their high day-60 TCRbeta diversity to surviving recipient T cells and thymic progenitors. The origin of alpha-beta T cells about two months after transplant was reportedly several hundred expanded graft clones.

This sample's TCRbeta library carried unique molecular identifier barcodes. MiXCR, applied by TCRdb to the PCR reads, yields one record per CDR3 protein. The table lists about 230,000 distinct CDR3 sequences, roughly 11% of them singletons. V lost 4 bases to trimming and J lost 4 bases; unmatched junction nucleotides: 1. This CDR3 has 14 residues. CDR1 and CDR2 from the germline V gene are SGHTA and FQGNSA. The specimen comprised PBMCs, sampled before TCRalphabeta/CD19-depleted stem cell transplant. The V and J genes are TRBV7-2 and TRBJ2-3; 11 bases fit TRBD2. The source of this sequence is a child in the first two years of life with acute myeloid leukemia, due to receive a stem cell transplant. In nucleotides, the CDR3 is TGTGCCAGCAGCTCGGGACTAGCGGCAGATACGCAGTATTTT. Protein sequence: CASSSGLAADTQYF. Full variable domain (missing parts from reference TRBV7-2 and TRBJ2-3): GAGVSQSPSNKVTEKGKDVELRCDPISGHTALYWYRQSLGQGLEFLIYFQGNSAPDKSGLPSDRFSAERTGGSVSTLTIQRTQQEDSAVYLCASSSGLAADTQYFGPGTRLTVL.